This TCR beta chain was sequenced during a study of long-term antiretroviral therapy in people with HIV. General study findings and limits: Diversity measured after ART increased yet remained under transplant donor controls. Controls showed broader CDR3 length ranges than did the HIV repertoires.

Germline CDR1 MDHEN, CDR2 SYDVKM. V lost 6 bases, J lost 4 bases, and 9 bases lay in between. This CDR3 spans 12 amino acids. This clone was observed a few times. Its target is not known. This was the immunoSEQ v3.0 assay at survey level. Sequencing efforts were directed toward about 40,000-55,000 T-cell genomes per sample. Measured with immunoSEQ multiplex PCR; TCRdb has only the in-frame clones, and not every one. This table has around 35,000 clones, about three quarters appearing once. The sequencing used unsorted PBMCs, collected 3.1 years after starting antiretroviral therapy. The TCR was taken from a woman between 50 and 59 years old with HIV. The V call is TRBV28, the J call TRBJ1-2; D not resolved. CDR3 coding DNA: TGTGCCAGCAGCGCCGACACCTATGGCTACACCTTC. Encoded protein: CASSADTYGYTF.